This entry features one T cell receptor (beta chain) sequence. The data belong to a study of cytomegalovirus exposure and HLA in healthy donors. Germline V lookup: CDR1 MNHEY, CDR2 SMNVEV (reference sequence). V gave up 4 bases and J gave up 0 bases, with 10 bases separating them. This CDR3 is built from 14 residues. Amplification used 60 Vbeta primers and 13 Jbeta primers. The repertoire was sequenced with immunoSEQ multiplex PCR; TCRdb's copy has only in-frame clones and lacks some. This table has 170,000 or so clones, 75% to 90% appearing once. This receptor was taken from a man aged 25-45 years in good health and CMV-seropositive. The chain uses TRBV27 and TRBJ2-7; no firm D call. The sequenced sample was PBMCs. CDR3 DNA: TGTGCCAGCAGTTCCGATCCTAGCTCCTACGAGCAGTACTTC. Amino acid sequence: CASSSDPSSYEQYF.